This T cell receptor (beta chain) was captured by sequencing in a study of blood T cells in healthy people across ages. This clonotype was detected only a few times. The CDR3 is 15 amino acids. V dropped 5 bases and J dropped 1 base, with 14 bases sitting between them. Primed by a sample-barcoded 5' primer and a J-beta primer mix, a second PCR proceeded for 7 to 11 cycles. Via MiXCR, TCRdb re-called the 5' RACE reads, giving one row per CDR3 protein. The sample yields some 1,500,000 distinct CDR3 sequences, 35% to 45% seen once. Sequenced input: blood. The V call is TRBV12-3 or TRBV12-4, the J call TRBJ1-1; maybe TRBD1 (5 bases). The sequence was collected from a woman in her late teens or twenties in good health. The CDR3 spells CASSDPGRKNTEAFF. The CDR3 DNA follows: TGTGCCAGCAGTGACCCGGGACGGAAGAACACTGAAGCTTTCTTT.